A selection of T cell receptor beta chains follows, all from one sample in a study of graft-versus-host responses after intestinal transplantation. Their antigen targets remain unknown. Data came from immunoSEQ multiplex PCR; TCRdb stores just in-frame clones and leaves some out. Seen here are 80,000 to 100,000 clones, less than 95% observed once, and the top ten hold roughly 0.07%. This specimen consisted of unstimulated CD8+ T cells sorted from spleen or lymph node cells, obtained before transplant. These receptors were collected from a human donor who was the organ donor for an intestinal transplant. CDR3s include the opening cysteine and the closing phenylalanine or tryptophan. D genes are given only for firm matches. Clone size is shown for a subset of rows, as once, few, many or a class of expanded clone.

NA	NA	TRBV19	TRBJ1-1	CASSITAGTEAFF	TGTGCCAGTAGTATAACAGCTGGTACTGAAGCTTTCTTT
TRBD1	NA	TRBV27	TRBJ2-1	CASSFGQGYNEQFF	TGTGCCAGCAGTTTTGGACAGGGGTACAATGAGCAGTTCTTC
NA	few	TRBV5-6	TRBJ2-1	CASSLVNSRGIYNEQFF	TGTGCCAGCAGCTTGGTCAACTCACGGGGTATCTACAATGAGCAGTTCTTC
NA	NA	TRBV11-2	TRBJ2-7	CASSLGTGYEQYF	TGTGCCAGCAGCTTAGGAACAGGCTACGAGCAGTACTTC
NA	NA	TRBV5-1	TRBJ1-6	CASSIAGGSSYNSPLHF	TGCGCCAGCAGCATCGCCGGGGGGAGCTCCTATAATTCACCCCTCCACTTT
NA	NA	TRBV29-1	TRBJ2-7	CSVEQGDGSYEQYF	TGCAGCGTGGAACAGGGTGATGGCTCCTACGAGCAGTACTTC
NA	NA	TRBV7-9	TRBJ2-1	CASSPRGSNEQFF	TGTGCCAGCAGCCCTAGGGGAAGCAATGAGCAGTTCTTC
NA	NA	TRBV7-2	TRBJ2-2	CASRTANTGELFF	TGTGCCAGCAGGACAGCTAACACCGGGGAGCTGTTTTTT
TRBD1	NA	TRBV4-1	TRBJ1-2	CASSQGLDQGTGPYGYTF	TGCGCCAGCAGCCAAGGATTGGATCAGGGGACAGGGCCGTATGGCTACACCTTC
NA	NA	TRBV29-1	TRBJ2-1	CSVEEGLLGNEQFF	TGCAGCGTTGAAGAGGGCCTTCTGGGCAATGAGCAGTTCTTC
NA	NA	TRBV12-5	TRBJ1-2	CASGPGTPHYGYTF	TGTGCTAGTGGTCCGGGTACACCGCACTATGGCTACACCTTC
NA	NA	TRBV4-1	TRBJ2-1	CASSPTTGGNMNEQFF	TGCGCCAGCAGCCCGACTACCGGTGGGAATATGAATGAGCAGTTCTTC
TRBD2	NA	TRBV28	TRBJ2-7	CASRKREAPYYEQYF	TGTGCCAGCAGGAAGCGGGAGGCACCTTACTACGAGCAGTACTTC
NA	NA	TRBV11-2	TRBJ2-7	CASSLDPAGAGNYEQYF	TGTGCCAGCAGCTTAGATCCGGCGGGGGCCGGGAACTACGAGCAGTACTTC
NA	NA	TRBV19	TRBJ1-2	CASSKGVGYTF	TGTGCCAGTAGTAAGGGGGTTGGCTACACCTTC
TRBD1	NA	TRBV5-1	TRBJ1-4	CASSLFHRGREKLFF	TGCGCCAGCAGCTTATTCCACAGGGGGCGTGAAAAACTGTTTTTT
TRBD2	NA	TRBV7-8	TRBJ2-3	CASSTRGVGASDTQYF	TGTGCCAGCAGCACACGGGGGGTTGGAGCCTCAGATACGCAGTATTTT
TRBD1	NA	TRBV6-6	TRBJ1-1	CASGTVVTEAFF	TGTGCCAGCGGGACAGTGGTGACTGAAGCTTTCTTT
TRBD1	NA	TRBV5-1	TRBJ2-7	CASSFGDREVEQYF	TGCGCCAGCAGCTTCGGGGACAGGGAAGTCGAGCAGTACTTC
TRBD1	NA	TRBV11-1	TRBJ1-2	CASSSGQGHYGYTF	TGTGCCAGCAGCTCCGGACAGGGACACTATGGCTACACCTTC
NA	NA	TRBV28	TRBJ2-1	CASLGLHNYNEQFF	TGTGCCAGCCTGGGACTCCATAACTACAATGAGCAGTTCTTC
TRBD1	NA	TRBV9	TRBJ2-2	CASSARTGESTGELFF	TGTGCCAGCAGCGCTAGGACAGGGGAGTCTACCGGGGAGCTGTTTTTT
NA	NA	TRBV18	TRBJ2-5	CASSTETRGRETQYF	TGTGCCAGCTCAACGGAAACCAGGGGAAGGGAGACCCAGTACTTC
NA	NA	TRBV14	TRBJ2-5	CASSQDNGAVETQYF	TGTGCCAGCAGCCAAGATAATGGCGCGGTAGAGACCCAGTACTTC
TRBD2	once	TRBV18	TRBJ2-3	CASSPPLEVSGRGTDTQYF	TGTGCCAGCTCACCACCGCTAGAAGTTAGCGGGAGGGGTACAGATACGCAGTATTTT
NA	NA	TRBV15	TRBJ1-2	CATSRAPQSPGYTF	TGTGCCACCAGCAGAGCTCCACAGAGCCCTGGCTACACCTTC
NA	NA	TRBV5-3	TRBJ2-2	CARSRGLHTGELFF	TGTGCCAGAAGCAGGGGACTTCACACCGGGGAGCTGTTTTTT
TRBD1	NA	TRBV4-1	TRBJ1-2	CASSQADRVEGYTF	TGCGCCAGCAGCCAAGCCGACAGGGTGGAGGGCTACACCTTC
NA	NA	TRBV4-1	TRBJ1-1	CASSQDWFVSTEAFF	TGCGCCAGCAGCCAAGATTGGTTTGTGAGCACTGAAGCTTTCTTT
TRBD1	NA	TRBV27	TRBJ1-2	CASSLTGGYYGYTF	TGTGCCAGCAGTTTAACAGGGGGCTATTATGGCTACACCTTC
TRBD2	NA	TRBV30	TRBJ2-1	CALITSGGASYNEQFF	TGTGCCTTGATAACTAGCGGGGGGGCTAGTTACAATGAGCAGTTCTTC
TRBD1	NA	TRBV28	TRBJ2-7	CASSFSAGGYEQYF	TGTGCCAGCAGTTTTTCGGCAGGGGGCTACGAGCAGTACTTC
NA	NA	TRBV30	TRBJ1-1	CAGTVGAEAFF	TGTGCCGGAACCGTCGGGGCTGAAGCTTTCTTT
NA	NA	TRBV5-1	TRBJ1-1	CASSPSGRNTEAFF	TGCGCCAGCAGCCCCTCCGGGAGGAACACTGAAGCTTTCTTT
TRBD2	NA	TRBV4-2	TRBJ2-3	CASSQGPGLATQYF	TGTGCCAGCAGCCAAGGCCCGGGACTAGCGACGCAGTATTTT
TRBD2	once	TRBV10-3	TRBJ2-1	CAISESLAVGYNEQFF	TGTGCCATCAGTGAGTCCCTAGCGGTAGGCTACAATGAGCAGTTCTTC
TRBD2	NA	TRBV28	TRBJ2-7	CASSFSSSGTSGRHEQYF	TGTGCCAGCAGTTTTTCCTCTTCCGGGACTAGCGGGAGGCACGAGCAGTACTTC
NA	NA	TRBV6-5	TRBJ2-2	CASSEGTGELFF	TGTGCCAGCAGCGAGGGTACCGGGGAGCTGTTTTTT